This T cell receptor beta chain was sequenced for a study of cytomegalovirus exposure and HLA in healthy donors. Germline CDR1 is SNHLY and CDR2 is FYNNEI. The CDR3 runs to 12 residues. Deletions cut 7 bases from V and 5 bases from J, with 12 bases between. The protocol was immunoSEQ multiplex PCR, while the TCRdb copy is restricted to in-frame clones and leaves out a portion. The table lists fewer than 200,000 clones, about 96% of them singletons, with about 0.89% in the top ten. Source material: PBMCs. This rearrangement joins TRBV2 to TRBJ2-7; weak D call: TRBD1 (5 bases). This clonotype was sampled from a woman between 18 and 29 years old in good health and CMV-seronegative. The CDR3 DNA reads as TGTGCCAGCATCCATGCAGGGAACGAGCAGTACTTC. Translation gives CASIHAGNEQYF.